The clone carrying this TCR beta chain was detected only once. Its antigen is as yet unknown. The data originate from a study of Ad26.COV2.S vaccination and SARS-CoV-2 variants. Whole-study context: Once, or twice with 56 days between doses, Ad26.COV2.S was given intramuscularly. Findings and caveats of the study: Recipients of vaccine and of placebo showed similar breadth of their non-spike TCR repertoires. Researchers cautioned that TCR breadth and depth analyses may have underestimated total T cell responses.

Sequenced by immunoSEQ multiplex PCR; TCRdb stores in-frame clones only, minus some. Altogether about 680,000 clones are present, roughly 90% being singletons, with the ten largest covering over 1.3%. Treatment: some 20 received Ad26.COV2.S at low or high dose, single or two shots; about 5 received placebo; per-sample allocation not given. Specimens were obtained on day 63 following the first vaccine or placebo injection. An Ad26 vector that expressed Wuhan-strain SARS-CoV-2 spike constituted the vaccine. V gave up 5 bases and J gave up 8 bases; unmatched junction bases: 11. This CDR3 has 15 residues. Germline loops: CDR1 SEHNR, CDR2 FQNEAQ (reference sequence).

The chain joins TRBV7-9 to TRBJ2-1, with TRBD1 matching over 8 bases. The input for sequencing was peripheral blood, taken in a trial of Ad26.COV2.S vaccine versus placebo. The receptor was derived from a person between 18 and 65 years old who received the Ad26.COV2.S COVID-19 vaccine or a placebo. The CDR3 reads CASSTGQGRIHEQFF. The CDR3 DNA reads TGTGCCAGCAGCACTGGACAGGGAAGGATACATGAGCAGTTCTTC.